The following is a T cell receptor beta chain sequence with its context. Its antigen remains undetermined. HCMV-specific IgG was detected in serum with a commercial ELISA kit to determine HCMV serostatus. Peripheral blood mononuclear cells were isolated from blood by Ficoll density gradient centrifugation. This sample is drawn from a study of T cells expressing NK-cell markers (TCRdb year 2020). At the level of the whole study: Three sorted T-cell subsets (CD3+CD56+NKG2C+, CD3+CD56+NKG2C- and CD3+CD56-NKG2C+) from fewer than 10 donors had their TCR beta-chain repertoires profiled. Among the eight sequenced donors, only one was HCMV-seronegative, while the other seven were HCMV-seropositive. The study sequenced eight donors, all healthy volunteers chosen at random: three men and five women. Sequencing of the libraries produced 2 x 150 bp reads on Illumina HiSeq 2000/2500, MiSeq or NextSeq.

The CDR3 has 16 amino acids, counting the end cysteine and phenylalanine. No DNA appears here. The germline V gene gives CDR1 as LGHNA and CDR2 as YNFKEQ. On the study overall, not on this receptor specifically: Those dominant clonotypes were again the most abundant among CD3+CD56-NKG2C+ cells in a handful of donors, at about 25-60.1%. In a handful of donors, the dominant CD3+CD56+NKG2C+ clonotypes ranked among the top 10 CD8+ clonotypes, making up about 1.0-7.5% of CD8+ T cells. Whether the expanded NKG2C-expressing T cell clones were specific for HCMV antigens was left unclear.

Sequencing relied on an Illumina HiSeq 2000. TCR beta cDNA libraries were prepared using 5'RACE template switching, which introduced a universal primer site and unique molecular identifiers. Priming for cDNA synthesis came from the TCR beta constant segment, and two successive PCR amplification steps followed. In the authors' own workflow: MIGEC handled demultiplexing of the reads and grouping by UMI, while MiTCR was used to assemble and quantify clonotypes. To exclude erroneous sequences, any TCR cDNA sequence not supported by at least two reads was discarded. The tcR package was used for downstream repertoire analysis, and clonotypes were matched between fractions using CDR3 nucleotide sequence together with V segment. VDJmatch was used to annotate antigen specificity against VDJdb, with one amino acid substitution allowed in CDR3. The reads were reprocessed in TCRdb, with one entry per CDR3 protein sequence and no accompanying DNA. What appears here as the V and J calls and clone size reflects TCRdb's work, not the paper's. The sample has 200,000 to 300,000 distinct CDR3 sequences on record. Of the sample, 0.39% falls within the top ten clones.

The source of this sequence is a man between 18 and 29 years old in good health. Donor details come from another sample of the same person, matched by shared clones. The sample consisted of blood T cells: a sorted CD56 or NKG2C T cell subset, CD4+ or CD8+ T cells, or bulk PBMC T cells (not recorded which). The sequence joins TRBV4-2 to TRBJ2-3; without DNA, the TCRdb call of TRBD2 cannot be checked. The CDR3 protein sequence reads: CASSQGDSISTDTQYF.